This record covers a single T cell receptor beta chain. Only in-frame clones appear in the TCRdb table, and some are missing; sequencing was by immunoSEQ multiplex PCR. The sample lists around 150,000 clones, about 89% occurring once. This sample is part of a study of cytomegalovirus exposure and HLA in healthy donors. The V end was cut by 2 bases, the J end by 8 bases, with 18 bases between. Germline V gives CDR1 LNHNV, CDR2 YYDKDF (reference sequence). The CDR3 covers 15 residues. Source material: PBMCs. This TCR was recovered from a man aged 18 to 30 in good health and CMV-seronegative. This chain joins TRBV15 and TRBJ2-5; D possibly corresponds to TRBD2 (6 bases). Here the CDR3 DNA reads TGTGCCACCAGCAGAATCTCCGGGACTGGAGGTACCCAGTACTTC. Translating gives CATSRISGTGGTQYF.